Below are 8 T cell receptor beta chains sequenced from a single sample in a study of T cell repertoires in cytomegalovirus infection. TCRdb re-derived calls from the reads in MiXCR, one entry per CDR3 protein. The profile covers 400,000 or so distinct CDR3 sequences, with roughly a third appearing a single time and around 13% taken by the ten largest. The specimen sequenced was PBMCs. The receptors stem from a human donor in good health (CMV status not recorded). Some clones in this sample may be carry-over from other donors' samples.

The genes are TRBV29-1 and TRBJ1-1; D gene uncertain. This CDR3 region has 12 residues. Trimming shortened V by 1 base and J by 10 bases, and 13 bases separated the two germline ends. Germline V gene sequence: CDR1 SQVTM, CDR2 ANQGSEA. The CDR3 coding sequence is TGCAGCGTTGAAGTAGGAGTAGTCGGAGCTTTCTTT. It encodes CSVEVGVVGAFF.

This clonotype occurred a few times. J is TRBJ2-7 and V is TRBV5-4; D perhaps matches TRBD2 (6 bases). V was clipped by 4 bases and J by 2 bases, with 10 bases between them. The CDR3 consists of 13 residues. Germline lookup yields CDR1 SGHNT and CDR2 YYREEE (reference sequence). The CDR3 region is CASSPGLTYEQYF. In DNA, the CDR3 is TGTGCCAGCAGCCCGGGACTGACCTACGAGCAGTACTTC.

This clonotype was seen only a few times. The V and J genes are TRBV7-2 and TRBJ1-1, with TRBD1 matching over 7 bases. Germline V gene sequence: CDR1 SGHTA, CDR2 FQGNSA. The CDR3 covers 15 residues. V gave up 5 bases and J gave up 0 bases; unmatched junction bases: 6. The CDR3 sequence: CASSGPGQLNTEAFF. CDR3 DNA: TGTGCCAGCAGCGGACCGGGACAGCTGAACACTGAAGCTTTCTTT.

This clonotype came up a few times. The chain carries TRBV7-6 and TRBJ2-1; weak D call: TRBD2 (6 bases). With 0 bases removed from V and 4 bases from J, the gap between germline ends came to 16 bases. Germline-derived CDR1 and CDR2 are SGHVS and FNYEAQ. CDR3 length: 17 residues. This chain's CDR3 is CASSLARGGVMYNEQFF. The DNA for the CDR3 is TGTGCCAGCAGCTTAGCCCGCGGCGGGGTCATGTACAATGAGCAGTTCTTC.

This clonotype occurred many times. V and J are TRBV7-2 and TRBJ2-7; TRBD2 agrees at 8 bases. The CDR3 is 16 residues long. V shed 2 bases, J shed 1 base, and the junction held 7 bases outside the gene matches. Germline V gene sequence: CDR1 SGHTA, CDR2 FQGNSA. The DNA for the CDR3 is TGTGCCAGCAGCTTATCGGGAGGGGCGAATTCCTACGAGCAGTACTTC. Translated, it gives CASSLSGGANSYEQYF.

This clonotype turned up a few times. The V gene is TRBV19, the J gene TRBJ1-2, with 10 bases identical to TRBD1. The length of the CDR3 is 18 residues. The germline V gene has CDR1 LNHDA and CDR2 SQIVND (reference sequence). Unmatched junction bases numbered 12, after V lost 3 bases and J lost 2 bases. The CDR3 DNA reads TGTGCCAGTAGTATTTACCCCATGGACAGGGGGTTGAACTATGGCTACACCTTC. This gives the protein CASSIYPMDRGLNYGYTF.

The V and J genes are TRBV28 and TRBJ2-3; 9 positions match TRBD2. Germline assignment: CDR1 MDHEN and CDR2 SYDVKM. The CDR3 sequence is 17 residues long. J gave up 3 bases and V 4 bases, and 11 bases lay outside the gene matches. The CDR3 DNA follows: TGTGCCAGCAGTTCGACTAGGACTAGCGATCTGACAGATACGCAGTATTTT. Protein product: CASSSTRTSDLTDTQYF. The full variable domain, rest sourced from reference TRBV28 and TRBJ2-3, is DVKVTQSSRYLVKRTGEKVFLECVQDMDHENMFWYRQDPGLGLRLIYFSYDVKMKEKGDIPEGYSVSREKKERFSLILESASTNQTSMYLCASSSTRTSDLTDTQYFGPGTRLTVL.

This clonotype has only one observation. A junction boundary mismatches the germline segment, possibly from a read error. The CDR3 spells CASSGQTYVYTF. In DNA form, the CDR3 reads TGTGCCAGCAGCGGACAGACCTATGTCTACACCTTC. The rearrangement uses TRBV12-3 or TRBV12-4 and TRBJ1-2; possible D gene TRBD1, 6 bases. This CDR3 spans 12 amino acids.